These 17 T cell receptor beta chains came from one sample sequenced in a study of T-cell reconstitution after alpha-beta-depleted transplantation in children. Unique molecular identifiers were incorporated during preparation of the TCRbeta library. TCRdb recomputed calls from the PCR reads with MiXCR, one row per CDR3 protein. The table has 450,000 to 600,000 distinct CDR3 sequences, 32% seen once; the top ten hold 2% to 3%. The material was PBMCs from the stem cell graft donor, obtained from the stem cell graft. Receptor source: a human donor who donated a stem cell graft to a child with aplastic anemia.

This clonotype was counted at least ten times. The chain combines TRBV6-5 with TRBJ1-5, with D unclear. V was trimmed by 8 bases and J by 7 bases, leaving 9 bases between them. The CDR3 has 11 residues. Germline CDR1 is MNHEY and CDR2 is SVGAGI. The CDR3 loop reads CASGPGQPQHF. CDR3 in DNA: TGTGCCAGCGGTCCGGGACAGCCCCAGCATTTT.

This clonotype has more than one count but fewer than ten. The chain joins TRBV5-1 to TRBJ1-1; 8 bases map to TRBD1. The germline V gene has CDR1 SGHRS and CDR2 YFSETQ. The CDR3 consists of 15 residues. V shed 1 base, J shed 5 bases, and the junction held 7 bases outside the gene matches. The DNA for the CDR3 is TGCGCCAGCAGCTTGAGGGCAGGGGGCAATACTGAAGCTTTCTTT. Residues: CASSLRAGGNTEAFF.

This clonotype has only a few counts. This chain connects TRBV28 to TRBJ1-5, with D possibly being TRBD1 (5 bases). The CDR3 spans 15 residues. Germline CDR1 is MDHEN and CDR2 is SYDVKM. The V and J ends lost 7 bases and 1 base respectively, with 14 bases between them. The CDR3 is CASTQSGTSNQPQHF. The CDR3 DNA follows: TGTGCCAGCACCCAGTCCGGGACCAGCAATCAGCCCCAGCATTTT.

The CDR3 DNA follows: TGTGCCATCAGTGATCAGGGGGCTCAAGGGGAGACCCAGTACTTC. This encodes CAISDQGAQGETQYF. This rearrangement joins TRBV10-3 to TRBJ2-5; 8 bases line up with TRBD1. In germline, CDR1 is ENHRY, CDR2 SYGVKD. There are 15 residues in the CDR3. With V trimmed by 3 bases and J by 5 bases, 8 bases remained unmatched.

This rearrangement joins TRBV20-1 to TRBJ1-5; 7 bases fit TRBD1. Trimming cost V 2 bases and J 0 bases; bases outside gene matches: 7. Germline assignment: CDR1 DFQATT and CDR2 SNEGSKA (reference sequence). The CDR3 runs 16 residues. This CDR3 reads CSARRGQWYSNQPQHF. The CDR3 nucleotides read TGCAGTGCTAGAAGGGGACAGTGGTATAGCAATCAGCCCCAGCATTTT.

This clonotype was detected only a few times. The V gene is TRBV5-1, the J gene TRBJ2-1, with D possibly being TRBD1 or TRBD2 (5 bases each). Germline V gene sequence: CDR1 SGHRS, CDR2 YFSETQ. The germline V and J ends were trimmed by 0 bases and 15 bases, with 19 bases remaining between them. The CDR3 totals 14 residues. The CDR3, as DNA: TGCGCCAGCAGCTTGGAGAGTTCGGGGCCGAGAGTGTTCTTC. Its translation is CASSLESSGPRVFF. The whole variable domain, filled in from reference TRBV5-1 and TRBJ2-1, reads KAGVTQTPRYLIKTRGQQVTLSCSPISGHRSVSWYQQTPGQGLQFLFEYFSETQRNKGNFPGRFSGRQFSNSRSEMNVSTLELGDSALYLCASSLESSGPRVFFGPGTRLTVL.

This clonotype was picked up a small number of times. The chain carries TRBV7-2 and TRBJ2-5, with TRBD1 identical over 7 bases. After removal of 6 bases from V and 5 bases from J, the junction contained 3 bases not matched to a gene. This CDR3 has 12 residues. Germline V lookup: CDR1 SGHTA, CDR2 FQGNSA. The CDR3 sequence: CASRQGLETQYF. CDR3 sequence (DNA): TGTGCCAGCAGACAGGGGCTGGAGACCCAGTACTTC.

This clonotype came up a few times. The chain recombines TRBV27 with TRBJ1-3, with D possibly being TRBD1 (5 bases). Deletions cut 6 bases from V and 0 bases from J, with 12 bases between. Germline CDR1 MNHEY, CDR2 SMNVEV (reference sequence). The length of the CDR3 is 15 residues. CDR3 sequence: CASSVTGDSGNTIYF. CDR3 bases: TGTGCCAGCAGCGTTACGGGGGACTCTGGAAACACCATATATTTT.

In this sample, this clonotype turned up a few times. The chain couples TRBV6-1 to TRBJ1-1; D is uncertain. CDR1 is MNHNS, CDR2 SASEGT, per germline. The V end was cut by 8 bases, the J end by 0 bases, with 10 bases between. The CDR3 has 13 residues. CDR3 amino acids: CASLPGVNTEAFF. The CDR3 nucleotides read TGTGCCAGCCTCCCCGGGGTGAACACTGAAGCTTTCTTT.

This clonotype was observed at least ten times. The CDR3 nucleotides read TGCGCCAGCAGCGATCAGGGGGCGCGAGCTTTCTTT. It specifies CASSDQGARAFF. The rearrangement joins TRBV5-1 to TRBJ1-1, with 8 bases that match TRBD1. V lost 4 bases, J lost 10 bases, and 6 bases stayed unmatched. Germline values: CDR1 SGHRS, CDR2 YFSETQ. CDR3 size: 12 residues.

J is TRBJ1-5 and V is TRBV28; a possible D gene is TRBD1 (5 bases). Germline V CDR1 and CDR2: MDHEN, SYDVKM. CDR3 length equals 15 residues. V lost 5 bases to trimming and J lost 4 bases, with 15 bases between them. DNA for the CDR3: TGTGCCAGCAGTAGAGGGGTACTGGTTAATCAGCCCCAGCATTTT. It specifies CASSRGVLVNQPQHF.

This clonotype was seen a few times. This chain uses TRBV10-3 with TRBJ2-7; 7 bases are shared with TRBD1. CDR1 and CDR2 from the germline V gene are ENHRY and SYGVKD. The V gene end was trimmed by 0 bases and the J gene end by 4 bases; junction bases not matched to a gene: 6. This CDR3 has 15 residues. The CDR3: CAISESRTGDYEQYV. The CDR3 nucleotides read TGTGCCATCAGTGAGTCTAGGACAGGCGATTACGAGCAGTACGTC.

This clonotype occurred a few times. The rearrangement joins TRBV12-3 or TRBV12-4 to TRBJ2-7, with 7 bases lining up with TRBD2. V lost 4 bases and J lost 3; bases outside the gene matches: 3. The CDR3 has 13 residues. DNA of the CDR3: TGTGCCAGCAGTTGGGCTAGCGGCTACGAGCAGTACGTC. Amino acid sequence: CASSWASGYEQYV.

This chain connects TRBV30 to TRBJ2-3; a possible D gene is TRBD2 (6 bases). CDR1 and CDR2 (germline): GTSNPN, SVGIG (reference sequence). The CDR3 has 16 residues. Trimming cost V 0 bases and J 4 bases, with 17 bases left between them. The CDR3 region is CAWSVGGPPSADTQYF. CDR3 nucleotide sequence: TGTGCCTGGAGTGTTGGAGGGCCACCTTCTGCAGATACGCAGTATTTT.

The sample holds one count of this clonotype. The chain combines TRBV20-1 with TRBJ1-2, with 9 positions matching TRBD1. Germline assignment: CDR1 DFQATT and CDR2 SNEGSKA (reference sequence). V dropped 6 bases and J dropped 5; count of bases not matched to a gene: 7. The CDR3 is 13 amino acids. For the CDR3, the DNA is TGCAGTGCCTGGACAGGGGTGTTTTATGGCTACACCTTC. Protein sequence: CSAWTGVFYGYTF.

This clonotype was detected a few times. V usage is TRBV12-3 or TRBV12-4 and J usage is TRBJ1-1; no firm D call. The CDR3 sequence is 12 residues long. V lost 2 bases and J lost 7, with 8 bases in between. Written as DNA, the CDR3 is TGTGCCAGCAGTTTATGGGAAGGTGAAGCTTTCTTT. Translating it yields CASSLWEGEAFF.

CDR3 sequence: CASSAWGAGETDTQYF. For the CDR3, the DNA is TGCGCCAGCAGCGCCTGGGGCGCGGGAGAAACAGATACGCAGTATTTT. V is TRBV5-1 and J is TRBJ2-3; 7 bases are a match to TRBD2. J gave up 3 bases and V 4 bases, and 11 bases lay outside the gene matches. From germline, CDR1 is SGHRS and CDR2 YFSETQ. The CDR3 covers 16 residues. Based on the CDR3 plus reference TRBV5-1 and TRBJ2-3, the full variable domain is KAGVTQTPRYLIKTRGQQVTLSCSPISGHRSVSWYQQTPGQGLQFLFEYFSETQRNKGNFPGRFSGRQFSNSRSEMNVSTLELGDSALYLCASSAWGAGETDTQYFGPGTRLTVL.